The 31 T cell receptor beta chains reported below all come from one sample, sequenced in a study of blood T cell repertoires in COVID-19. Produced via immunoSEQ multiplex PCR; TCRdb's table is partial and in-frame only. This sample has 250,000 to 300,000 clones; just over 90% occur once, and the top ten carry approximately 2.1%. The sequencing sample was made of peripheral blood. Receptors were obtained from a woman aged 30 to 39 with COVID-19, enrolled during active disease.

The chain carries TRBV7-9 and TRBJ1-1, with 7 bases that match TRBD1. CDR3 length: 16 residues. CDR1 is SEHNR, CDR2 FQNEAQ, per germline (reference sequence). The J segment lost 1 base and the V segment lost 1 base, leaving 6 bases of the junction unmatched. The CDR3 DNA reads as TGTGCCAGCAGCTTAGGGGACAGAGCAGAGAACACTGAAGCTTTCTTT. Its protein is CASSLGDRAENTEAFF.

CDR3 DNA: TGTGCCAGCAGCGGCGGGGACAGGGGTAGGGGCGAGCAGTACTTC. Translating it yields CASSGGDRGRGEQYF. The V and J genes are TRBV5-4 and TRBJ2-7, with 10 bases aligning to TRBD1. V shed 4 bases, J shed 6 bases, and the junction held 10 bases outside the gene matches. Germline CDR1 reads SGHNT; CDR2 reads YYREEE (reference sequence). The CDR3 has 15 residues.

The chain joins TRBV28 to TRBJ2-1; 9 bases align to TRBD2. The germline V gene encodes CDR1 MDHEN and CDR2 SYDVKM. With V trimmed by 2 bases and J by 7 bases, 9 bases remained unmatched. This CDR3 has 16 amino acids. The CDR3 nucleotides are TGTGCCAGCAGTTTACCGGGTAGCGGGAGTAGAAATGAGCAGTTCTTC. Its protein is CASSLPGSGSRNEQFF.

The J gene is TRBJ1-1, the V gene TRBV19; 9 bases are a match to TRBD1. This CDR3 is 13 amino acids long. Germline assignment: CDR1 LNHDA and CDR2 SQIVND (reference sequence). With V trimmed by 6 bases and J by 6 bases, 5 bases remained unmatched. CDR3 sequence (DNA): TGTGCCAGTAGGGAACAGGGGGCGGCTGAAGCTTTCTTT. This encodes CASREQGAAEAFF.

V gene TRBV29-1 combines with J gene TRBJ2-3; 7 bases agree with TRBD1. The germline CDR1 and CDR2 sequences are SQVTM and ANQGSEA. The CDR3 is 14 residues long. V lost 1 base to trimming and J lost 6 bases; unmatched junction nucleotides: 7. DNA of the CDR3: TGCAGCGTTGAAGCCGGACAGGTTCCTGATACGCAGTATTTT. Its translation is CSVEAGQVPDTQYF.

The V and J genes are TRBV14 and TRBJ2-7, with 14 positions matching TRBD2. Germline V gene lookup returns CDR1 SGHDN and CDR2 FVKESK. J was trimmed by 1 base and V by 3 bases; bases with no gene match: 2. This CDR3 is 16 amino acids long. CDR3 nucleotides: TGTGCCAGCAGCCACCGACTAGCGGGAGGGTCCTACGAGCAGTACTTC. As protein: CASSHRLAGGSYEQYF.

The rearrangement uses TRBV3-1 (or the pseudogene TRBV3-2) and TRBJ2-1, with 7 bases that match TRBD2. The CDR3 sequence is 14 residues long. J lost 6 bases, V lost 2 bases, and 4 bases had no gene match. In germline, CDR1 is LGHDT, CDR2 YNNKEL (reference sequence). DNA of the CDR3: TGTGCCAGCAGCCAACTAGCGGCATCCAATGAGCAGTTCTTC. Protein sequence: CASSQLAASNEQFF.

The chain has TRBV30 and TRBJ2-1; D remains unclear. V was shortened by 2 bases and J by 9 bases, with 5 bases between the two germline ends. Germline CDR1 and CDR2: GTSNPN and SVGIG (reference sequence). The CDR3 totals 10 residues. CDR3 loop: CAWSTGEQFF. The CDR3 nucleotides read TGTGCCTGGAGTACTGGTGAGCAGTTCTTC.

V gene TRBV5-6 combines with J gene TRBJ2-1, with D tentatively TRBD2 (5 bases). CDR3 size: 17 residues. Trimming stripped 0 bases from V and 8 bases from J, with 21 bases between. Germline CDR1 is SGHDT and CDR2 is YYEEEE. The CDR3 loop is CASSLGWEQREMDEQFF. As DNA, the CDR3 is TGTGCCAGCAGCTTGGGGTGGGAACAGAGGGAAATGGATGAGCAGTTCTTC.

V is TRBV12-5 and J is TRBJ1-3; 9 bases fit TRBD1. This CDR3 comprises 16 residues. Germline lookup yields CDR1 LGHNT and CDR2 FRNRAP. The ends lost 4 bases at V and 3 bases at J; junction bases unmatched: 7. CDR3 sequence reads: CASGSGTGIVGNTIYF. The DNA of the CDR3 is TGTGCTAGTGGTTCCGGGACAGGGATTGTTGGAAACACCATATATTTT.

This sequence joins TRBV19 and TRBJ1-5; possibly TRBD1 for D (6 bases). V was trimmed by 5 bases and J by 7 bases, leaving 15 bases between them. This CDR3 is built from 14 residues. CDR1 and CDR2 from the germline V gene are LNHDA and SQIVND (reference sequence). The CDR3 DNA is TGTGCCAGTAGTTCTGGCCAGGGGTGGCAGCCCCAGCATTTT. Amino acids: CASSSGQGWQPQHF.

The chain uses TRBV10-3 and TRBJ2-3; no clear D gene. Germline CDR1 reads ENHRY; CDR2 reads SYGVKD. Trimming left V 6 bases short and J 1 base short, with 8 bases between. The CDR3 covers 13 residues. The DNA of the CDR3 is TGTGCCATCAGGGATGCGGGCACAGATACGCAGTATTTT. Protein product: CAIRDAGTDTQYF.

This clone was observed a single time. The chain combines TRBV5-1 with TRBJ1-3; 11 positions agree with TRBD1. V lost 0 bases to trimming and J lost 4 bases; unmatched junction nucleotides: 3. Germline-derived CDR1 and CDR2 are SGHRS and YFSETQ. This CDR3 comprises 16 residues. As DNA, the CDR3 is TGCGCCAGCAGCTTGGGGACAGGGGGCGTCGGAAACACCATATATTTT. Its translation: CASSLGTGGVGNTIYF.

CDR3 nucleotide sequence: TGTGCCAGCAGTGAGGGCCCCACTGAAGCTTTCTTT. Translated: CASSEGPTEAFF. The rearrangement links TRBV25-1 to TRBJ1-1, with D hard to call. From germline, CDR1 is MGHDK and CDR2 SYGVNS. Trimming removed 3 bases from V and 4 bases from J, with 6 bases in between. CDR3 length: 12 amino acids.

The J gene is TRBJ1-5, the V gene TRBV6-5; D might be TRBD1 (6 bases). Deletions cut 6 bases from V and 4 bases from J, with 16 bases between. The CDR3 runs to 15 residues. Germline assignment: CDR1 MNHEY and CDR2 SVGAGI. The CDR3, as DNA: TGTGCCAGCAGACTCCACAGGGATGGGAATCAGCCCCAGCATTTT. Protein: CASRLHRDGNQPQHF.

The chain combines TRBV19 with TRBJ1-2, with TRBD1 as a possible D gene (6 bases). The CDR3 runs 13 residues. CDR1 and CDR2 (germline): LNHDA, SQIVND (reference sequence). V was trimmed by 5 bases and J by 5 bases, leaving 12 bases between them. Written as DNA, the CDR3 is TGTGCCAGTAGTCTGGACAGAGAATATGGCTACACCTTC. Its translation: CASSLDREYGYTF.

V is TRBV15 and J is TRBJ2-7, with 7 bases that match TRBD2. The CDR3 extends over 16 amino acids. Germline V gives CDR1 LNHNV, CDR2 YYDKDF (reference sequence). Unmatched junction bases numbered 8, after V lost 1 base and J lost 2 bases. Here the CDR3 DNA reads TGTGCCACCAGCAGAGGACGGCTAGCGGACACCTACGAGCAGTACTTC. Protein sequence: CATSRGRLADTYEQYF.

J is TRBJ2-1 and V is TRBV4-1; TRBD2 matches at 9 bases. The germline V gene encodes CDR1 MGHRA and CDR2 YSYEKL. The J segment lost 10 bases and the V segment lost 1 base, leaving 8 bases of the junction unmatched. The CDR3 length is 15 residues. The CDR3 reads CASSQAGLALMEQFF. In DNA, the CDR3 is TGCGCCAGCAGCCAAGCTGGACTAGCGTTAATGGAGCAGTTCTTC.

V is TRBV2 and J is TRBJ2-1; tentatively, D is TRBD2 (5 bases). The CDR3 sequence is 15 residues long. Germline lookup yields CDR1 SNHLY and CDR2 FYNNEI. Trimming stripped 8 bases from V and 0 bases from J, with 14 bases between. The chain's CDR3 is CASGERSSSYNEQFF. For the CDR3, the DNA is TGTGCCAGCGGGGAGCGCTCGAGCTCCTACAATGAGCAGTTCTTC.

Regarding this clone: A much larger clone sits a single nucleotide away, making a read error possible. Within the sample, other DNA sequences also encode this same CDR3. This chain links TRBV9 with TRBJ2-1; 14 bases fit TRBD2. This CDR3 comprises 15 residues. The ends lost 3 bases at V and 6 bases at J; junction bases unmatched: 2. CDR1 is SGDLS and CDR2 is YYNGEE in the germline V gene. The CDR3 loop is CASSDGTSGSNEQFF. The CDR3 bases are TGTGCCAGCAGCGACGGGACTAGCGGGAGCAATGAGCAGTTCTTC.

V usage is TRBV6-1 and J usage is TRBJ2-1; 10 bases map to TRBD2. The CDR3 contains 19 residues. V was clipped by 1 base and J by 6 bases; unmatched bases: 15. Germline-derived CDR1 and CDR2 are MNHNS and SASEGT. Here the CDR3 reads CASSEVPGLATYQGNEQFF. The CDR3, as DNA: TGTGCCAGCAGTGAAGTACCGGGACTAGCGACCTATCAGGGCAATGAGCAGTTCTTC.

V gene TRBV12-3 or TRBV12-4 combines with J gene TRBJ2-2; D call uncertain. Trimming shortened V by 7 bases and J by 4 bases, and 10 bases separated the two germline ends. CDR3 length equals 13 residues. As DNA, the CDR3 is TGTGCCAGCACCCCCCCGGGCACCGGGGAGCTGTTTTTT. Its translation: CASTPPGTGELFF.

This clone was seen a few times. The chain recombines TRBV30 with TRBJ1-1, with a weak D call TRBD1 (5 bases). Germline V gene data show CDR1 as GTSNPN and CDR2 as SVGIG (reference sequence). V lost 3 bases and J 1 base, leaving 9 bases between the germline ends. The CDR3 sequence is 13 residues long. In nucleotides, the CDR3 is TGTGCCTGGAGGAAGGACAAGAACACTGAAGCTTTCTTT. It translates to CAWRKDKNTEAFF. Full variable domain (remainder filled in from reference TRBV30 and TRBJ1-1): SQTIHQWPATLVQPVGSPLSLECTVEGTSNPNLYWYRQAAGRGLQLLFYSVGIGQISSEVPQNLSASRPQDRQFILSSKKLLLSDSGFYLCAWRKDKNTEAFFGQGTRLTVV.

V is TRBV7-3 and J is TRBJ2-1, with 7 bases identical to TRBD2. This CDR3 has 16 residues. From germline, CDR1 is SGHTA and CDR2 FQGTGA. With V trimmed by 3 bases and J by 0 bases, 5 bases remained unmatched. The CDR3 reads CASSLGGYSSYNEQFF. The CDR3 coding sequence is TGTGCCAGCAGCTTGGGGGGGTATAGCTCCTACAATGAGCAGTTCTTC.

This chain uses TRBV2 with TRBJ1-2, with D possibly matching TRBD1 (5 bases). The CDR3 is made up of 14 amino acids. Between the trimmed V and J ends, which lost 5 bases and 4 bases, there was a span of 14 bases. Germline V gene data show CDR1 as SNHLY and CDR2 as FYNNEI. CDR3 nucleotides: TGTGCCAGCAGTCGTACCGGGGGGGGCTATGGCTACACCTTC. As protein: CASSRTGGGYGYTF.

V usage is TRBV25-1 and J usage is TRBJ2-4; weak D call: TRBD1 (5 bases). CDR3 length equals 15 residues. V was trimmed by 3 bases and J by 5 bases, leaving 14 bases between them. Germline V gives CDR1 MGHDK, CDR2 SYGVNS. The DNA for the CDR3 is TGTGCCAGCAGTGAGTATCAGGGTGAGGAAAACATTCAGTACTTC. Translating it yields CASSEYQGEENIQYF.

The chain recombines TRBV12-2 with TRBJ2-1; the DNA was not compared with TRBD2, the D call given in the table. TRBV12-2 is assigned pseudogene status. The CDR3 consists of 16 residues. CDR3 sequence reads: CASRSEGISAANEQFF. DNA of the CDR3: TGTGCAAGTCGCTCAGAGGGTATTAGCGCTGCAAATGAGCAGTTCTTC.

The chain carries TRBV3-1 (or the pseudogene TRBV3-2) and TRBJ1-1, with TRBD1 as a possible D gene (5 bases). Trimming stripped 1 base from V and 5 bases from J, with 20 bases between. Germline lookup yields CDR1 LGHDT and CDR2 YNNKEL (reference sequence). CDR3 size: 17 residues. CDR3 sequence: CASSQAPSSGWGTEAFF. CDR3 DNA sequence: TGTGCCAGCAGCCAAGCCCCATCCTCAGGGTGGGGTACTGAAGCTTTCTTT.

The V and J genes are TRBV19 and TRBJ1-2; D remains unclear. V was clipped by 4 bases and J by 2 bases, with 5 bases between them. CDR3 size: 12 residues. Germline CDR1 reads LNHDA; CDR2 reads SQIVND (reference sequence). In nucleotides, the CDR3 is TGTGCCAGTAGTACACGGAACTATGGCTACACCTTC. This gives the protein CASSTRNYGYTF.

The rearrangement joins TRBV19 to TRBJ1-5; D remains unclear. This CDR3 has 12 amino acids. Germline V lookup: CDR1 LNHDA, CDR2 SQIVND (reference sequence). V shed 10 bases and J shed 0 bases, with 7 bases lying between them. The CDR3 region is CATSGSNQPQHF. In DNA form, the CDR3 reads TGTGCCACTTCAGGTAGCAATCAGCCCCAGCATTTT.

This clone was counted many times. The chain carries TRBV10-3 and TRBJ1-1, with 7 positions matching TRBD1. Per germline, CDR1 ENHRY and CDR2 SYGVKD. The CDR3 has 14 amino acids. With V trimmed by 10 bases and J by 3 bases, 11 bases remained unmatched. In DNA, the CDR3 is TGTGCCACAACTACTACAGGGGCGGACACTGAAGCTTTCTTT. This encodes CATTTTGADTEAFF.